The source of this TCR beta chain is a study of blood T cell repertoires in COVID-19. From germline, CDR1 is LNHDA and CDR2 SQIVND (reference sequence). Trimming removed 1 base at V and 6 bases at J, with 2 bases between. CDR3 length equals 11 residues. In terms of age and location, participants ranged from roughly 18 to 90 years and lived in about two dozen US areas. Authors' analysis steps: Reference gene primers were amplified, and this amplification served to estimate nucleated cell counts. Measured with immunoSEQ multiplex PCR; TCRdb has only the in-frame clones, and not every one. The DNA gave D and trimming, while V, J and clone size come from that table. The sample comprises around 230,000 clones, 88% of which are singletons, and roughly 2.7% rests with the top ten.

The chain couples TRBV19 to TRBJ2-3; no firm D call. What was sequenced was PBMCs or T cells enriched from blood (not recorded which). The TCR comes from a woman in her thirties who had recovered from COVID-19. Written as DNA, the CDR3 is TGTGCCAGTAGTATAGCGGATACGCAGTATTTT. It is translated as CASSIADTQYF.